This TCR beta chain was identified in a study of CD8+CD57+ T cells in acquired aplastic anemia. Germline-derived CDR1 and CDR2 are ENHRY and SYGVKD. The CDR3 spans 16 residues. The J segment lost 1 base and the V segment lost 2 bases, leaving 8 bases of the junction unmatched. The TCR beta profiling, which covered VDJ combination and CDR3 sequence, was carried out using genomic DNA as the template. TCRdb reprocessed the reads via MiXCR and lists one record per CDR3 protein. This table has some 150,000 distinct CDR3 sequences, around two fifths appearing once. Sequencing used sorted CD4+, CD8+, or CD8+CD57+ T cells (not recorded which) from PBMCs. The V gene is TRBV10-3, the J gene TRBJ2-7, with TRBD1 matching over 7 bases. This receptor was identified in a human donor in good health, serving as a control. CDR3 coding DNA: TGTGCCATCAGTGAGACGTATCCGGGACAGTCCTACGAGCAGTACTTC. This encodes CAISETYPGQSYEQYF.